This record concerns one T cell receptor beta chain sequence. Its antigen is unknown. This sample was taken from a study of CD8 T cells in Susac syndrome. CDR1 and CDR2 (germline): PRHDT, FYEKMQ (reference sequence). The CDR3 consists of 15 residues. The V end lost 2 bases, the J end lost 1 base, and 10 bases lay between the germline ends. Points from the study as a whole: Regarding the TCR sequencing and HLA analysis, the study admitted that a relatively small number of individuals were involved.

Sequencing of TCR beta was carried out in blood CD8+ and CD4+ T cells. Relapsing-remitting disease, either stable or active, was present in the treatment-naive patients who were the multiple sclerosis controls. RNA, at about 0.45 to 1 ug, was reverse transcribed with random hexamers. Amplification of TCR beta CDR3 used immunoSEQ multiplex PCR across 54 Vbeta and 13 Jbeta. TCRdb ran MiXCR on the immunoSEQ multiplex PCR reads and lists one entry per CDR3 protein. The profile covers approximately 130,000 distinct CDR3 sequences, with around nine tenths appearing a single time and around 0.24% taken by the ten largest.

The sequence was collected from a human donor with multiple sclerosis. Input material: CD8+ T cells from PBMCs. The chain joins TRBV13 to TRBJ2-3; D is uncertain. CDR3 in DNA: TGTGCCAGCAGCTTAAAGATCGGTCGCACAGATACGCAGTATTTT. This codes for CASSLKIGRTDTQYF.